Sequencing of this T cell receptor beta chain was carried out in a study of identical twins. Study observations and caveats: Without tracking the same donors, conclusions rested on cross-sectional statistical analysis. Within cord blood, abundant beta clonotypes carried fewer insertions, but memory repertoires showed no such trend.

This clonotype was seen more than once but under ten times. Its target is not known. CDR1 and CDR2 (germline): MDHEN, SYDVKM. The length of the CDR3 is 14 residues. Trimming took off 6 bases at V and 0 bases at J, with 11 bases between the two ends. Healthy Caucasians made up all donors. cDNA molecules carried unique molecular identifiers, and template switching added a universal primer site. TCRdb re-analysed the 5' RACE reads in MiXCR, keeping a single row per CDR3 protein. The repertoire holds around 250,000 distinct CDR3 sequences, with roughly 8% as singletons. These records were also assigned to another study, of yellow fever vaccine responses in identical twins.

Material for sequencing was CD8+ T cells sorted from blood. The receptor was isolated from a woman in her late teens or twenties in good health. The chain has TRBV28 and TRBJ1-1; TRBD1 is a possible D gene (5 bases). The CDR3 loop is CASSRGTVNTEAFF. Written as DNA, the CDR3 is TGTGCCAGCAGCCGGGGGACGGTGAACACTGAAGCTTTCTTT.